This T cell receptor (beta chain) was retrieved from a study of blood T cell repertoires in COVID-19. Donors were grouped by their self-reported clinical history. Among Cohort 3 donors, those recovered had two negative PCRs, clearance, or symptom resolution. The CDR3 is made up of 16 amino acids. The V end was cut by 0 bases, the J end by 3 bases, with 12 bases between. Germline-derived CDR1 and CDR2 are LGHNA and YSLEER. Libraries were prepared by immunoSEQ multiplex PCR; TCRdb keeps only in-frame clonotypes and omits some of them. The sample holds over 150,000 clones, 65% to 90% seen once. Source material: PBMCs or T cells enriched from blood (not recorded which). This chain connects TRBV4-3 to TRBJ1-3, with D hard to call. The clonotype was recovered from a man aged 35 to 55 who had recovered from COVID-19. The CDR3 region has the DNA TGCGCCAGCAGCCAAGATCTAGGTGGTTATGGAAACACCATATATTTT. It codes for CASSQDLGGYGNTIYF.